Below, 12 T cell receptor beta chains from the same sample are listed, as sequenced in a study of cytomegalovirus exposure and HLA in healthy donors. PCR primers comprised 60 Vbeta and 13 Jbeta primers. Using immunoSEQ multiplex PCR, the repertoire was profiled, and TCRdb retains in-frame clones only, with some absent. This table has around 120,000 clones, roughly 80% appearing once. The source material was PBMCs. These receptors originate from a female donor in good health and CMV-seropositive.

V is TRBV6-1 and J is TRBJ1-2; tentative D call: TRBD1 (6 bases). With 6 bases removed from V and 6 bases from J, the gap between germline ends came to 11 bases. The CDR3 loop spans 12 amino acids. Germline V lookup: CDR1 MNHNS, CDR2 SASEGT. The CDR3 spells CASRDSGDGYTF. The CDR3 coding sequence is TGTGCCAGCAGGGACAGTGGAGATGGCTACACCTTC.

This chain connects TRBV7-2 to TRBJ2-1, with 16 bases that match TRBD2. Germline CDR1 SGHTA, CDR2 FQGNSA. The CDR3 length is 15 residues. Unmatched junction bases numbered 3, after V lost 5 bases and J lost 8 bases. The CDR3 protein is CASSIGTSGGDEQFF. The CDR3 DNA is TGTGCCAGCAGCATCGGGACTAGCGGGGGGGATGAGCAGTTCTTC.

The chain couples TRBV19 to TRBJ1-1; D is perhaps TRBD1 (5 bases). V was pared by 7 bases and J by 0 bases, with 12 bases between. From germline, CDR1 is LNHDA and CDR2 SQIVND (reference sequence). The CDR3 covers 14 residues. The CDR3 spells CASNTNRLNTEAFF. CDR3 in DNA: TGTGCCAGTAACACGAACAGGTTGAACACTGAAGCTTTCTTT. Based on the CDR3 plus reference TRBV19 and TRBJ1-1, the full variable domain is DGGITQSPKYLFRKEGQNVTLSCEQNLNHDAMYWYRQDPGQGLRLIYYSQIVNDFQKGDIAEGYSVSREKKESFPLTVTSAQKNPTAFYLCASNTNRLNTEAFFGQGTRLTVV.

V and J are TRBV10-3 and TRBJ2-7; 8 nucleotides line up with TRBD1. V lost 2 bases and J lost 1; bases outside the gene matches: 1. CDR1 is ENHRY and CDR2 is SYGVKD in the germline V gene. CDR3 length: 14 residues. The CDR3 here is CAISEGQGSYEQYF. As DNA, the CDR3 is TGTGCCATCAGTGAGGGACAGGGTTCCTACGAGCAGTACTTC.

This chain links TRBV11-2 with TRBJ2-3; unclear D gene. The germline V and J ends were trimmed by 5 bases and 2 bases, with 14 bases remaining between them. The CDR3 sequence is 15 residues long. CDR1 and CDR2 from the germline V gene are SGHAT and FQNNGV. CDR3 amino acids: CASSAQWSSTDTQYF. The CDR3 coding sequence is TGTGCCAGCAGCGCCCAGTGGAGTTCCACAGATACGCAGTATTTT.

This clone was recorded once. The chain employs TRBV10-3 and TRBJ2-7; D might be TRBD1 (7 bases). The CDR3 extends over 13 amino acids. Trimming took off 4 bases at V and 6 bases at J, with 13 bases between the two ends. The germline CDR1 and CDR2 sequences are ENHRY and SYGVKD. The CDR3 region has the DNA TGTGCCATCAGTGCGACAGGGAGGTCCGAGCAGTACTTC. Amino acid sequence: CAISATGRSEQYF.

The chain couples TRBV27 to TRBJ1-4, with 9 positions matching TRBD1. This CDR3 comprises 15 residues. The germline CDR1 and CDR2 sequences are MNHEY and SMNVEV (reference sequence). V lost 4 bases, J lost 7 bases, and 7 bases stayed unmatched. DNA of the CDR3: TGTGCCAGCAGTTCCGCGGGACAGGGTTCTGAAAAACTGTTTTTT. Its translation is CASSSAGQGSEKLFF.

The V and J genes are TRBV6-1 and TRBJ2-7, with D uncertain. The CDR3 has 11 residues. The germline V gene has CDR1 MNHNS and CDR2 SASEGT. V was shortened by 6 bases and J by 3 bases, with 6 bases between the two germline ends. CDR3 DNA sequence: TGTGCCAGCAGCTTGTACTACGAGCAGTACTTC. Translating gives CASSLYYEQYF.

The table lists this clone with a few counts. The chain recombines TRBV7-8 with TRBJ2-5; TRBD1 aligns across 7 bases. CDR3 length: 14 residues. CDR1 is SGHVS and CDR2 is FQNEAQ in the germline V gene. V dropped 5 bases and J dropped 5; count of bases not matched to a gene: 8. The CDR3 coding sequence is TGTGCCAGCAGCGTCGGAAGACAGGGCGAGACCCAGTACTTC. It specifies CASSVGRQGETQYF.

The J gene is TRBJ2-6, the V gene TRBV7-3, with 8 bases fitting TRBD2. This CDR3 is 15 amino acids long. Trimming took 5 bases from V and 0 from J; bases not matched to a gene: 0. The V gene's germline CDR1 is SGHTA and CDR2 FQGTGA. CDR3: CASSRGGSGANVLTF. The CDR3 coding sequence is TGTGCCAGCAGCCGGGGGGGCTCTGGGGCCAACGTCCTGACTTTC.

There are a few counts of this clone. This chain joins TRBV29-1 and TRBJ2-5; 7 bases agree with TRBD2. In germline, CDR1 is SQVTM, CDR2 ANQGSEA. V shed 3 bases and J 11 bases; nucleotides not matched to a gene: 9. CDR3 length equals 12 residues. The CDR3 is CSVEAREGEQYF. For the CDR3, the DNA is TGCAGCGTTGAGGCCAGGGAGGGAGAGCAGTACTTC.

This rearrangement joins TRBV5-1 to TRBJ2-7; 7 bases agree with TRBD1. This CDR3 spans 15 amino acids. Germline V gives CDR1 SGHRS, CDR2 YFSETQ. V was pared by 0 bases and J by 3 bases, with 6 bases of the junction left unmatched. In nucleotides, the CDR3 is TGCGCCAGCAGCTTGGGAGCAGGGGGATACTACGAGCAGTACTTC. Translating it yields CASSLGAGGYYEQYF.